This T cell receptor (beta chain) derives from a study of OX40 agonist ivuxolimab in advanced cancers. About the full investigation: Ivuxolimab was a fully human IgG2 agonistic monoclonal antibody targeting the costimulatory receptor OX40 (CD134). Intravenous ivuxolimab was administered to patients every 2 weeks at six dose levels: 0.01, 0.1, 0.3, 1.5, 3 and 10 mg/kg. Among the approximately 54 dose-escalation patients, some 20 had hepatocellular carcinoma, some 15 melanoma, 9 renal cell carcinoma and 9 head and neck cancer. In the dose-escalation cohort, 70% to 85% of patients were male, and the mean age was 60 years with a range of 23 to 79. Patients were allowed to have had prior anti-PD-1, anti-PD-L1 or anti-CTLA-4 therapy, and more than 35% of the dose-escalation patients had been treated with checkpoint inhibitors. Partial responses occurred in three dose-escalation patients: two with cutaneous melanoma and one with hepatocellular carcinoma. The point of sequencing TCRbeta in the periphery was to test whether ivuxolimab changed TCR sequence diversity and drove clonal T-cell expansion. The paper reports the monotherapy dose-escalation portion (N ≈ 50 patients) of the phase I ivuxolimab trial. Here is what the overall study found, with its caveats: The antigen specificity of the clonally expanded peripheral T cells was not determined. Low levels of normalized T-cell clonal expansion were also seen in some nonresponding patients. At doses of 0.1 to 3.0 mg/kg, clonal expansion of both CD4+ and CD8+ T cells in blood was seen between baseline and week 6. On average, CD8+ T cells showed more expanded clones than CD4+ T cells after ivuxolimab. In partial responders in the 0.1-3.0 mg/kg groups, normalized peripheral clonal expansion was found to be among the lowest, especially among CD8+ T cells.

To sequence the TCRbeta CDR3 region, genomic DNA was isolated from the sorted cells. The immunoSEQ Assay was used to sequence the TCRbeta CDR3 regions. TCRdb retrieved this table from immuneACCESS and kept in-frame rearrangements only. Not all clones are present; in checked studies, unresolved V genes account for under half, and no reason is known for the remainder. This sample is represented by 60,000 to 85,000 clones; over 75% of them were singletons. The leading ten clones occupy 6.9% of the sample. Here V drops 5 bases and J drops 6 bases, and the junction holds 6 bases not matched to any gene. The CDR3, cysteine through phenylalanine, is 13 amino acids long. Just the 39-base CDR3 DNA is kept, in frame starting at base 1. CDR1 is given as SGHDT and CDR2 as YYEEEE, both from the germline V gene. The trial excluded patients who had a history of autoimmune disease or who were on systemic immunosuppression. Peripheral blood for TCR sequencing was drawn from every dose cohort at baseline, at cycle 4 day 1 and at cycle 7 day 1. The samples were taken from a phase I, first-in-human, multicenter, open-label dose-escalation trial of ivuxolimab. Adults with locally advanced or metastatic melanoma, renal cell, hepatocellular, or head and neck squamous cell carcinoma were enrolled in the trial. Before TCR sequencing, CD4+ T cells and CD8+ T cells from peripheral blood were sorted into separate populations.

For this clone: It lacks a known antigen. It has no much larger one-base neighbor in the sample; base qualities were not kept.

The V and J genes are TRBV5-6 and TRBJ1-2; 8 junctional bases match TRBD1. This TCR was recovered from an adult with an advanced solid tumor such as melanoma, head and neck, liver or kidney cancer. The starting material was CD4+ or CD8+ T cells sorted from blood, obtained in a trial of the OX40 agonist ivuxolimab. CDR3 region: CASRKTGENGYTF. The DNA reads TGTGCCAGCAGAAAGACAGGGGAGAATGGCTACACCTTC.